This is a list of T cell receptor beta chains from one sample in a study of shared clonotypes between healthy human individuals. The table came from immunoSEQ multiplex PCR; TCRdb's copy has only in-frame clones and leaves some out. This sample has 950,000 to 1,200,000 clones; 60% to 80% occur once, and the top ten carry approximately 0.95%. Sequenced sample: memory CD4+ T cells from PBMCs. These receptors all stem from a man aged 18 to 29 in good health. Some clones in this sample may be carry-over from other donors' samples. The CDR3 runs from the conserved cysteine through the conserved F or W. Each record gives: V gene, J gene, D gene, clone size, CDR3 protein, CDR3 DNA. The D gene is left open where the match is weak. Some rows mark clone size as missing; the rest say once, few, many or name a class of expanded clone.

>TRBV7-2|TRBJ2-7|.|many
CASSLVDWDEQYF
TGTGCCAGCAGCTTAGTGGATTGGGACGAGCAGTACTTC
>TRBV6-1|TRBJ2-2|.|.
CASSRGQNTGELFF
TGTGCCAGCAGTCGCGGCCAGAACACCGGGGAGCTGTTTTTT
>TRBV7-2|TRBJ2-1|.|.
CASSPPGSGLNEQFF
TGTGCCAGCAGCCCCCCGGGGAGTGGGTTGAATGAGCAGTTCTTC
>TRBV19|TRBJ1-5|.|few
CASRSDQGNQPQHF
TGTGCCAGTAGGAGCGATCAGGGGAATCAGCCCCAGCATTTT
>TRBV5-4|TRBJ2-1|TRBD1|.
CASSWGARTGQDEQFF
TGTGCCAGCAGCTGGGGGGCTCGGACAGGGCAGGATGAGCAGTTCTTC
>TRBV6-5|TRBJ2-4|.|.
CASSLRRGNIQYF
TGTGCCAGCAGTCTACGTCGGGGAAACATTCAGTACTTC
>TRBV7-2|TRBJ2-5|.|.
CASSLDPQETQYF
TGTGCCAGCAGCTTAGACCCTCAGGAGACCCAGTACTTC
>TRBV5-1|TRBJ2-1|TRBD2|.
CASSLRASGRQNNEQFF
TGCGCCAGCAGCTTGAGGGCTAGCGGGAGACAAAACAATGAGCAGTTCTTC
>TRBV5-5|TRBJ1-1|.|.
CASSLFQRTEAFF
TGTGCCAGCAGCTTGTTTCAGCGGACTGAAGCTTTCTTT
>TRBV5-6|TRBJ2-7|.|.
CASSFSDGMTRLTSYEQYF
TGTGCCAGCAGCTTTTCTGACGGGATGACCCGCTTAACTTCCTACGAGCAGTACTTC
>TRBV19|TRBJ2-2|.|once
CASRAGQTNTGELFF
TGTGCCAGTAGGGCGGGACAGACGAACACCGGGGAGCTGTTTTTT
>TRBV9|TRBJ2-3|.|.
CASGPMADPTDTQYF
TGTGCCAGCGGGCCGATGGCGGACCCCACAGATACGCAGTATTTT
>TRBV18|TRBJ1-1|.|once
CASSVGTEAFF
TGTGCCAGCTCTGTGGGGACTGAAGCTTTCTTT
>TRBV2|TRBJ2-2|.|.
CASSVQDTGELFF
TGTGCCAGCAGTGTTCAGGACACCGGGGAGCTGTTTTTT
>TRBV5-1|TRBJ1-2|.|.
CASSPGPEEGYTF
TGCGCCAGCAGCCCGGGACCTGAGGAAGGCTACACCTTC
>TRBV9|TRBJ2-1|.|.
CASSVARHNEQFF
TGTGCCAGCAGCGTAGCGCGACACAATGAGCAGTTCTTC
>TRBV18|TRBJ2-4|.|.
CASSLGGRGNIQYF
TGTGCCAGCTCACTCGGGGGGCGCGGGAACATTCAGTACTTC
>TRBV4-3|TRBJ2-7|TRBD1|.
CASSRGTGKLDEQYF
TGCGCCAGCAGCCGAGGGACAGGGAAGCTGGACGAGCAGTACTTC
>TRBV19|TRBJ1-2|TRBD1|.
CASSIGGTVGGYTF
TGTGCCAGTAGTATAGGGGGGACAGTCGGAGGCTACACCTTC
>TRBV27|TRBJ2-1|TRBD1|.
CASSFQGAANYNEQFF
TGTGCCAGCAGTTTTCAGGGGGCGGCTAACTACAATGAGCAGTTCTTC
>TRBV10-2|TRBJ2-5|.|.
CASSEAGTQETQYF
TGCGCCAGCAGTGAGGCGGGAACCCAAGAGACCCAGTACTTC
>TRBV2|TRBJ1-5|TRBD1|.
CASRGDRVLSGQPQHF
TGTGCCAGCAGAGGGGACAGGGTCTTATCCGGGCAGCCCCAGCATTTT
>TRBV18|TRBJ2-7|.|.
CASSPLSGYEQYF
TGTGCCAGCTCACCACTTTCGGGATACGAGCAGTACTTC
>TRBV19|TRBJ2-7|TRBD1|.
CASSPRKGQGYEQYF
TGTGCCAGTAGTCCTCGGAAGGGACAGGGCTACGAGCAGTACTTC